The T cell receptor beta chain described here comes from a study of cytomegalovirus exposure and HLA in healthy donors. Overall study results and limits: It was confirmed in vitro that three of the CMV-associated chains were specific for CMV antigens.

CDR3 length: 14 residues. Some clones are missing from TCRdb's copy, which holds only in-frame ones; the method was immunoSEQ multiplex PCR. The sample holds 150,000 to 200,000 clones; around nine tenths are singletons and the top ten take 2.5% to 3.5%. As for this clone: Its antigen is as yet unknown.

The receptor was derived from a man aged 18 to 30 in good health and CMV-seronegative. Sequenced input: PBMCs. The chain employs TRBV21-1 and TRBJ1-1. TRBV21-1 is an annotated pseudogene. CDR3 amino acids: CASSKGRGCTEAFF. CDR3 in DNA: TGTGCCAGCAGCAAGGGGAGGGGTTGCACTGAAGCTTTCTTT.